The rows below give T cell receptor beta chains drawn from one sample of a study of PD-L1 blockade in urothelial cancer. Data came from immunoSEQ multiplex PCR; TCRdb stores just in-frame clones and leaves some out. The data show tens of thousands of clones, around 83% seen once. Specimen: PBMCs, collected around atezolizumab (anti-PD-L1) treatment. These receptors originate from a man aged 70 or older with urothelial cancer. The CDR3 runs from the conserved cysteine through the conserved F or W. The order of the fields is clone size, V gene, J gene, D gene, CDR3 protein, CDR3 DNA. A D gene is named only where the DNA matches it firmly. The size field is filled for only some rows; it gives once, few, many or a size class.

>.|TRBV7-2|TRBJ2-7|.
CASSLGGFSYEQYF
TGTGCCAGCAGCTTAGGCGGATTCTCCTACGAGCAGTACTTC
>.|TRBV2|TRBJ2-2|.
CASSEQYTGELFF
TGTGCCAGCAGTGAGCAGTACACCGGGGAGCTGTTTTTT
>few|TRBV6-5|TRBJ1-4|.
CASSFSPVGEKLFF
TGTGCCAGCAGTTTTTCTCCGGTGGGCGAAAAACTGTTTTTT
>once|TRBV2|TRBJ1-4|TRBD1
CASRRQGINEKLFF
TGTGCCAGCAGAAGACAGGGGATAAATGAAAAACTGTTTTTT
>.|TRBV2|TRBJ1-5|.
CASSVAGLGQPQHF
TGTGCCAGCAGTGTCGCAGGCTTAGGTCAGCCCCAGCATTTT
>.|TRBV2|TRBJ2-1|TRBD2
CASSRTSGIGNEQFF
TGTGCCAGCAGTCGGACTAGCGGGATAGGCAATGAGCAGTTCTTC
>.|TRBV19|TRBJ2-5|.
CASSMYQETQYF
TGTGCCAGTAGTATGTATCAAGAGACCCAGTACTTC
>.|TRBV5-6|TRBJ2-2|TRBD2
CASRFLAGPGELFF
TGTGCCAGCAGGTTTCTAGCGGGACCCGGGGAGCTGTTTTTT
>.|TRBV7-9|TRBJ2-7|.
CASSPRESPEQYF
TGTGCCAGCAGCCCGAGGGAGAGCCCCGAGCAGTACTTC
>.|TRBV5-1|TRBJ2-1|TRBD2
CASLWGTSGTDEQFF
TGCGCCAGCCTGTGGGGGACTAGCGGGACGGATGAGCAGTTCTTC
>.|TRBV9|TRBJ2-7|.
CASSPHRSSYEQYF
TGTGCCAGCAGCCCCCACAGGTCCTCCTACGAGCAGTACTTC